This T cell receptor (beta chain) was retrieved from a study of blood T cell repertoires in COVID-19. Study-wide context: The United States, Italy and Spain were the sources of the acute and convalescent COVID-19 samples. The analysed material was cDNA or gDNA that came from T cells, B-cell-depleted T cells, or PBMCs.

Germline CDR1 reads SGHNT; CDR2 reads YYREEE (reference sequence). Trimming took 3 bases from V and 4 from J; bases not matched to a gene: 5. This CDR3 comprises 15 residues. The authors' processing: The assay estimated nucleated cells by amplifying reference gene primers. Only in-frame clones appear in the TCRdb table, and some are missing; sequencing was by immunoSEQ multiplex PCR. The V and J calls and clone size come from that table; D and trimming were worked out from the DNA. The data hold 50,000 or so clones, with around 86% observed a single time. The sequence was obtained from a man aged 65-85 years with acute or convalescent COVID-19. Sequencing input: peripheral blood. V is TRBV5-4 and J is TRBJ2-2, with TRBD1 identical over 8 bases. CDR3 DNA: TGTGCCAGCAGCTCCGCAGGGGGCATCACCGGGGAGCTGTTTTTT. Translating gives CASSSAGGITGELFF.